This T cell receptor beta chain was obtained from a study of blood T cell repertoires in COVID-19 (dated by TCRdb to about 2020). About the full investigation: The collaborator samples originated in the United States, Italy and Spain and spanned the acute and convalescent phases of COVID-19. Samples were obtained from the ongoing ImmuneRACE study (first 160 participants) and from 1,000 to 1,500 subjects provided by 6 global collaborators. Subjects who had been exposed to COVID-19, were actively infected with it, or had recovered from it provided the deeply sampled blood TCRbeta repertoires that made up the dataset. The material from the prospective study consisted of cDNA or gDNA derived from T cells, B-cell-depleted T cells, or PBMCs. Where HLA class I and class II types were available, the types were taken from metadata supplied by the sample provider, not from assay-based typing. The repertoires were released in a freely available public database meant as a resource for research on the immune response to SARS-CoV-2. Nearly every sample came with metadata listing a de-identified subject ID, COVID-19 status, age in years and sex.

TCRbeta CDR3 regions were amplified from genomic DNA using the immunoSEQ Assay, a bias-controlled multiplex PCR. The original pipeline was this. Within the assay, amplification of reference gene primers was used to estimate how many nucleated cells each sample contained. To quantify the absolute abundance of each unique TCRbeta CDR3 rearrangement, sequence reads were collapsed and filtered. For each sample, productive Simpson clonality was calculated by taking the square root of Simpson's diversity index across productive rearrangements. TCRdb limited this immuneACCESS table to in-frame rearrangements with V and J called. A share of clones is missing; checked studies link under half to unresolved V genes, and the rest is unexplained. V and J calls and clone size are as listed in that table; D and trimming were resolved from the DNA. The sample yields approximately 350,000 clones; less than 90% were counted once. About 5% of the sample is held by the ten biggest clonotypes.

The investigation overall reported the following: The quantity of clinical and demographic metadata differed by source and by participant and was supplied without curation.

Enrolling through a virtual design, the prospective study's participants ranged in age from roughly 18 to 90 years and lived across 24 United States geographic areas. Cohort assignment in the prospective study relied on participant-reported clinical history from a screening survey and a study questionnaire. Recovered participants in ImmuneRACE Cohort 3 were defined as having two consecutive negative NP/OP PCR tests, clearance from a healthcare professional, or resolution of symptoms. Mobile phlebotomists in the prospective study collected whole blood, serum and a nasopharyngeal or oropharyngeal swab from every participant. Over a roughly 2-month period, participants in the prospective study had the option of providing additional blood draws and questionnaires. Before DNA extraction, blood samples from the prospective study were shipped at room temperature or frozen. V and J lose 1 base and 8 bases, and a span of 11 bases separates them. Per the germline V gene, LGHNA is the CDR1 and YNFKEQ is the CDR2. Spanning cysteine to phenylalanine, the CDR3 consists of 13 amino acids. The sequence is cut down to CDR3 DNA, 39 bases in frame from base 1.

Regarding this clone: The antigen this receptor binds is unknown. Base-call qualities are not available, and no considerably larger clone is one nucleotide away.

The sequence derives from a woman in her forties or fifties who had recovered from COVID-19. The chain is encoded by TRBV4-2 joined to TRBJ1-2; there is no confident call for the D gene. Sequencing was carried out using PBMCs or T cells enriched from blood (not recorded which). The CDR3 has the sequence CASSQGSGGGYTF. In nucleotide form, the sequence is TGTGCCAGCAGCCAAGGGTCAGGCGGGGGCTACACCTTC.